The 3 T cell receptor beta chains presented below share a single source sample, sequenced in a study of tumor-infiltrating lymphocytes in primary liver carcinoma. Starting material of around 490 ng total RNA yielded TCR beta cDNA via a constant-region primer. Each TCR beta library was derived from three nested multiplex PCR rounds that employed slightly modified ARM-PCR. In the first two PCR rounds, TRBV1-TRBV30 forward primers were paired with a C-beta reverse primer, and each round lasted roughly 10 cycles. TCRdb reprocessed the multiplex PCR reads via MiXCR and lists one record per CDR3 protein. The sample lists approximately 330,000 distinct CDR3 sequences; roughly 61% were seen once. Germline DNA was also extracted, with blood RNA taken from unsorted whole blood. The sample was peripheral blood. The source of these receptors is a man aged 40-50 years with primary liver carcinoma and hepatitis B virus infection.

A note on this clonotype: Given the absence of the conserved phenylalanine or tryptophan at the CDR3 end, a read error is likely. V and J are TRBV12-3 or TRBV12-4 and TRBJ1-1; TRBD1 is a possible D gene (5 bases). V lost 10 bases, J lost 1 base, and 13 bases lay in between. This CDR3 has 13 residues. Written as DNA, the CDR3 is TGTGCCACGAAAGCGGGGGGGAACACTGAAGCTTTCCTT. It yields the protein CATKAGGNTEAFL.

This clonotype is termed medium-sized. This chain links TRBV11-2 with TRBJ2-2; 10 bases match TRBD2. Germline V gives CDR1 SGHAT, CDR2 FQNNGV. This CDR3 is built from 17 residues. The ends lost 0 bases at V and 0 bases at J; junction bases unmatched: 1. The CDR3 DNA reads TGTGCCAGCAGCTTAGATAGCGGGAGGACGAACACCGGGGAGCTGTTTTTT. Protein sequence: CASSLDSGRTNTGELFF.

Regarding this clonotype: A much larger clone sits a single nucleotide away, making a read error possible. This rearrangement joins TRBV5-5 to TRBJ2-5, with D hard to call. CDR1 and CDR2 from the germline V gene are SGHKS and YYEKEE (reference sequence). The CDR3 totals 14 residues. V was pared by 1 base and J by 5 bases, with 12 bases between. DNA of the CDR3: TGTGCCAGCAGCTTGTTTGCGGCGATCGAGACCCAGTACTTC. The encoded protein is CASSLFAAIETQYF.